This entry is about one TCR beta chain. Its antigen is undetermined. Per the germline V gene, CDR1 is SGDLS and CDR2 is YYNGEE. This CDR3 spans 14 amino acids. The germline V and J ends were trimmed by 2 bases and 7 bases, with 16 bases remaining between them. These data belong to a study of T cell responses to AZD1222 COVID-19 vaccine. Regarding the study as a whole: Increased Spike-specific TCR breadth and depth were observed after two AZD1222 doses. Reports say nearly half of spike-specific TCRs go after unmutated variant regions.

Only in-frame clones appear in the TCRdb table, and some are missing; sequencing was by immunoSEQ multiplex PCR. The repertoire includes around 130,000 clones, around 92% of them detected once, and 1.5% to 2% sits in the top ten. The receptor comes from an adult who received the AZD1222 COVID-19 vaccine. The rearrangement uses TRBV9 and TRBJ2-7, with a possible D match to TRBD1 (6 bases). The sample was peripheral blood, taken 28 days after the second AZD1222 dose. CDR3 loop: CASSVRDTPGEQYF. CDR3 bases: TGTGCCAGCAGCGTTCGGGACACCCCTGGGGAGCAGTACTTC.